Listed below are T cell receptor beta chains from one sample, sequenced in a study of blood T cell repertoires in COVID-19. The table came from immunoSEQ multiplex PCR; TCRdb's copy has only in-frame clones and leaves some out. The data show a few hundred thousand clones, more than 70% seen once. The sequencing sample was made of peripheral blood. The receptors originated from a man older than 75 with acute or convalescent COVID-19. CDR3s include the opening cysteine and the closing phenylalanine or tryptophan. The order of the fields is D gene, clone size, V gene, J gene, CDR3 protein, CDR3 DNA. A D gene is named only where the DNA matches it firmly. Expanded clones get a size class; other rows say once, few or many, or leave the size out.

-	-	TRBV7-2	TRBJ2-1	CASSLTRDISYNEQFF	TGTGCCAGCAGCTTAACCCGGGACATATCCTACAATGAGCAGTTCTTC
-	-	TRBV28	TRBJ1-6	CASSLGGSYNSPLHF	TGTGCCAGCAGTTTAGGAGGTTCCTATAATTCACCCCTCCACTTT
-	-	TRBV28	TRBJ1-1	CASSRPLSSEAFF	TGTGCCAGCAGCCGTCCACTATCTTCTGAAGCTTTCTTT
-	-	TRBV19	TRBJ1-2	CATASGAAVNYGYTF	TGTGCCACCGCCTCTGGGGCTGCAGTTAACTATGGCTACACCTTC
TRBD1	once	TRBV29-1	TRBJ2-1	CSVGGTGLGRSDEQFF	TGCAGCGTTGGGGGGACAGGGTTGGGTAGAAGTGATGAGCAGTTCTTC
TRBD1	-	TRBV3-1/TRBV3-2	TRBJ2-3	CASSPGQGRADTQYF	TGTGCCAGCAGCCCGGGACAGGGGAGAGCAGATACGCAGTATTTT
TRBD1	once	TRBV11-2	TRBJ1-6	CASSRTGGEYSPLHF	TGTGCCAGCAGCCGTACAGGGGGCGAATATTCACCCCTCCACTTT
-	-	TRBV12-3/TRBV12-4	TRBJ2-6	CASTQSGANVLTF	TGTGCCAGCACCCAATCTGGGGCCAACGTCCTGACTTTC
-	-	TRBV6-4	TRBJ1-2	CASSPEEVNYGYTF	TGTGCCAGCAGTCCAGAGGAGGTTAACTATGGCTACACCTTC
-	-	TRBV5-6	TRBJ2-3	CASSSGWGVRDTQYF	TGTGCCAGCAGCTCGGGTTGGGGGGTTCGAGATACGCAGTATTTT
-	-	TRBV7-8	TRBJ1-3	CASSLGGTLGNTIYF	TGTGCCAGCAGCTTAGGTGGGACACTTGGAAACACCATATATTTT
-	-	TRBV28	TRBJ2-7	CASRLQGAREQYF	TGTGCCAGCAGATTACAGGGTGCCCGCGAGCAGTACTTC
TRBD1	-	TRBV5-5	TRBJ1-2	CASSSQIQGARGYTF	TGTGCCAGCAGCTCACAAATCCAGGGGGCGCGCGGCTACACCTTC
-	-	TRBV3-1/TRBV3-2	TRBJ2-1	CASSQPGQRHNEQFF	TGTGCCAGCAGCCAGCCGGGACAACGCCACAATGAGCAGTTCTTC
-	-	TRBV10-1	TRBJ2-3	CASSETGRTDTQYF	TGCGCCAGCAGTGAAACAGGACGCACAGATACGCAGTATTTT
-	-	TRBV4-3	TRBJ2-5	CASSQARGQETQYF	TGCGCCAGCAGCCAGGCAAGGGGGCAAGAGACCCAGTACTTC
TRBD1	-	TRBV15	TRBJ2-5	CATSREGQGPETQYF	TGTGCCACCAGCAGAGAAGGACAGGGTCCGGAGACCCAGTACTTC
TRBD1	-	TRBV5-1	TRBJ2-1	CASSLLMTGAYNEQFF	TGCGCCAGCAGCCTACTGATGACAGGGGCATACAATGAGCAGTTCTTC
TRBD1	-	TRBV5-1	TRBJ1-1	CASSLMGQGANTEAFF	TGCGCCAGCAGCTTGATGGGACAGGGGGCGAACACTGAAGCTTTCTTT
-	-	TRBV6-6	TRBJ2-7	CASSFGSSYEQYF	TGTGCCAGCAGTTTTGGTAGCTCCTACGAGCAGTACTTC
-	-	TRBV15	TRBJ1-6	CATSKLTGSYNSPLHF	TGTGCCACCAGCAAACTAACAGGGTCCTATAATTCACCCCTCCACTTT
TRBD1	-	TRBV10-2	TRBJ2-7	CATTNRDRTPYEQYF	TGCGCCACCACTAACCGGGACAGGACCCCCTACGAGCAGTACTTC
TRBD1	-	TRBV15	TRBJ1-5	CATSNRGGHQPQHF	TGTGCCACCAGCAACCGAGGGGGCCATCAGCCCCAGCATTTT
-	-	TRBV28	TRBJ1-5	CASSLLGAGQPQHF	TGTGCCAGCAGTTTATTGGGGGCAGGTCAGCCCCAGCATTTT
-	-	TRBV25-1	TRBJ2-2	CASSVRGGGTGELFF	TGTGCCAGCAGTGTTAGGGGGGGCGGCACCGGGGAGCTGTTTTTT
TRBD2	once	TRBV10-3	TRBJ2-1	CAITGGTSGKMNEQFF	TGTGCCATCACCGGAGGGACTAGCGGGAAAATGAATGAGCAGTTCTTC
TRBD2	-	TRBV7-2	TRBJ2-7	CASSLGGTTSYEQYF	TGTGCCAGCAGCTTGGGGGGGACTACCTCCTACGAGCAGTACTTC
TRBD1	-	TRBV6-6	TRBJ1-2	CASSRDRGTPPDYGYTF	TGTGCCAGCAGTCGTGACAGGGGTACCCCCCCTGACTATGGCTACACCTTC
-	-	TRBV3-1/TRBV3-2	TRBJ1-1	CASSQGYTEAFF	TGTGCCAGCAGCCAAGGTTATACTGAAGCTTTCTTT
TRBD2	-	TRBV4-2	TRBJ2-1	CASSQDLALSGRANEQFF	TGTGCCAGCAGCCAAGATCTCGCCCTCAGCGGGAGGGCCAATGAGCAGTTCTTC
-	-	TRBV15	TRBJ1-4	CATSSERGLSEKLFF	TGTGCCACCAGCTCAGAAAGGGGTCTGAGCGAAAAACTGTTTTTT
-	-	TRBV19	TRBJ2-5	CATVEAGIGETQYF	TGTGCCACTGTGGAGGCGGGAATTGGAGAGACCCAGTACTTC
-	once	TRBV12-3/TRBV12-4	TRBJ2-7	CASSPGSYYEQYF	TGTGCCAGCAGTCCCGGGTCCTATTACGAGCAGTACTTC
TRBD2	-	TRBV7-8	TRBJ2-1	CASSLLPGTSGIAARFF	TGTGCCAGCAGCTTATTACCGGGGACTAGCGGGATTGCGGCTCGGTTCTTC
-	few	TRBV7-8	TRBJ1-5	CASSPNPYRVQPQHF	TGTGCCAGCAGCCCAAACCCTTACAGGGTACAGCCCCAGCATTTT
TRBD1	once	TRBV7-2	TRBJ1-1	CASSFPGTDAFF	TGTGCCAGCAGCTTCCCCGGGACAGATGCTTTCTTT
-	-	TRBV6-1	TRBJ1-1	CASSEVEALATEAFF	TGTGCCAGCAGTGAAGTCGAGGCACTTGCCACTGAAGCTTTCTTT
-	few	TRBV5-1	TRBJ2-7	CASSRITGYEQYF	TGCGCCAGCAGCCGAATTACAGGGTACGAGCAGTACTTC
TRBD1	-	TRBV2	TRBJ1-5	CASQTGNNQPQHF	TGTGCCAGTCAGACAGGGAATAATCAGCCCCAGCATTTT
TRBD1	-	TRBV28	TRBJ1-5	CASSPGQGLYSNQPQHF	TGTGCCAGCAGTCCCGGACAGGGCCTATATAGCAATCAGCCCCAGCATTTT
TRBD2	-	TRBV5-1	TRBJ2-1	CASSPRTSGTWNEQFF	TGCGCCAGCAGCCCACGGACTAGCGGGACTTGGAATGAGCAGTTCTTC
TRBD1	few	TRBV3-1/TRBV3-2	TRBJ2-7	CASSQGTGGSWEQYF	TGTGCCAGCAGCCAAGGGACAGGGGGCTCTTGGGAGCAGTACTTC
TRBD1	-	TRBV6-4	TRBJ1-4	CASSKTGTGNEKLFF	TGTGCCAGCAGCAAAACCGGGACAGGGAACGAAAAACTGTTTTTT
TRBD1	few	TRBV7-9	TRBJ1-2	CASSLAGATGGYGYTF	TGTGCCAGCAGCTTAGCGGGGGCGACAGGGGGCTATGGCTACACCTTC
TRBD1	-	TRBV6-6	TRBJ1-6	CASTTTGGRNSPLHF	TGTGCCAGCACCACGACAGGGGGAAGAAATTCACCCCTCCACTTT
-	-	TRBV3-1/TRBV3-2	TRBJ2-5	CASSQSLQGVETQYF	TGTGCCAGCAGCCAAAGCCTACAGGGTGTGGAGACCCAGTACTTC
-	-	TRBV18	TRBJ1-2	CASSATEWAGYTF	TGTGCCAGCTCCGCGACAGAATGGGCTGGCTACACCTTC
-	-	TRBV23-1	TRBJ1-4	CASSQSNSYNEKLFF	TGCGCCAGCAGTCAATCAAACAGCTATAATGAAAAACTGTTTTTT
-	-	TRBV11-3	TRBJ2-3	CASSPTSTDTQYF	TGTGCCAGCAGCCCCACTAGCACAGATACGCAGTATTTT
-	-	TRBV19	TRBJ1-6	CASSMGFGGRAVGNSPLHF	TGTGCCAGTAGTATGGGGTTCGGCGGCAGGGCGGTCGGTAATTCACCCCTCCACTTT
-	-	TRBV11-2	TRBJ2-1	CASSLDRVVDEQFF	TGTGCCAGCAGCTTAGACAGGGTCGTCGATGAGCAGTTCTTC
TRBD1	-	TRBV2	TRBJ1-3	CASSKQGPSGNTIYF	TGTGCCAGCAGTAAACAGGGGCCCTCTGGAAACACCATATATTTT
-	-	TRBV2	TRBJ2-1	CASTSGLLTDNEQFF	TGTGCCAGCACATCGGGACTTCTGACGGACAATGAGCAGTTCTTC
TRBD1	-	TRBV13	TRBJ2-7	CASSPPGQGADEQYF	TGTGCCAGCAGCCCCCCGGGACAGGGGGCCGACGAGCAGTACTTC
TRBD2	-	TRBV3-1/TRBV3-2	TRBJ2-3	CASSLGLVTDTQYF	TGTGCCAGCAGCCTGGGACTAGTAACAGATACGCAGTATTTT
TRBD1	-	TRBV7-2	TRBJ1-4	CASSQGAREKLFF	TGTGCCAGCAGCCAGGGGGCTCGAGAAAAACTGTTTTTT
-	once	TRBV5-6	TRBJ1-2	CASSSGQYGYTF	TGTGCCAGCAGCTCCGGACAGTATGGCTACACCTTC
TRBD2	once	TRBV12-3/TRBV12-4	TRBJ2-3	CAASGGGTDTQYF	TGTGCCGCTAGCGGGGGTGGCACAGATACGCAGTATTTT
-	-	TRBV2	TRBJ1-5	CASSDREYSQPQHF	TGTGCCAGCAGTGACAGGGAATATAGTCAGCCCCAGCATTTT
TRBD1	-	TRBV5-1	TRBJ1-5	CASSLTGDRQPQHF	TGCGCCAGCAGCTTGACAGGGGACCGGCAGCCCCAGCATTTT